These 10 T cell receptor beta chains originate from one sample sequenced in a study of blood T cells in healthy people across ages. Combining a sample-barcoded 5' primer with a J-beta primer mix, a second PCR ran for roughly 6 to 12 cycles. TCRdb passed the 5' RACE reads through MiXCR, listing each CDR3 protein once. The profile shows roughly 1,500,000 distinct CDR3 sequences, roughly 32% of them singletons. The source material was blood. Receptor source: a woman under 40 in good health.

The chain couples TRBV20-1 to TRBJ2-3; D is ambiguous. V lost 5 bases and J lost 2, with 14 bases in between. The CDR3 totals 14 residues. Germline V gives CDR1 DFQATT, CDR2 SNEGSKA (reference sequence). The CDR3 DNA follows: TGCAGTGCTCGGCCCCCATTATCCACAGATACGCAGTATTTT. It is translated as CSARPPLSTDTQYF.

This clonotype was counted many times. The chain links TRBV12-3 or TRBV12-4 to TRBJ1-2; D is perhaps TRBD1 (5 bases). This CDR3 is built from 18 residues. V was clipped by 2 bases and J by 3 bases, with 22 bases between them. CDR3 DNA: TGTGCCAGCAGTTTAAGCGGGACCTTAACCTTGGGGTACTATGGCTACACCTTC. Translation gives CASSLSGTLTLGYYGYTF.

This clonotype was observed at least ten times. V and J are TRBV20-1 and TRBJ1-2, with TRBD1 as a possible D gene (5 bases). Trimming stripped 2 bases from V and 2 bases from J, with 12 bases between. This CDR3 contains 14 residues. Germline assignment: CDR1 DFQATT and CDR2 SNEGSKA (reference sequence). The CDR3 protein is CSARLGQGNYGYTF. The DNA of the CDR3 is TGCAGTGCTAGATTAGGGCAGGGAAACTATGGCTACACCTTC.

J is TRBJ1-1 and V is TRBV18, with D uncertain. In germline, CDR1 is KGHSH, CDR2 LQKENI. The V end lost 1 base, the J end lost 1 base, and 7 bases lay between the germline ends. The CDR3 extends over 14 amino acids. The CDR3: CASSPQSANTEAFF. The CDR3 region has the DNA TGTGCCAGCTCACCACAATCGGCGAACACTGAAGCTTTCTTT.

The V call is TRBV28, the J call TRBJ2-1; 11 bases line up with TRBD2. Trimming cost V 4 bases and J 6 bases; bases outside gene matches: 8. Germline V gene lookup returns CDR1 MDHEN and CDR2 SYDVKM. This CDR3 region has 16 residues. CDR3 DNA sequence: TGTGCCAGCAGTTCCATAGCGGGAGGGCCCCCCAATGAGCAGTTCTTC. It specifies CASSSIAGGPPNEQFF.

V and J are TRBV4-1 and TRBJ2-5; 9 bases are shared with TRBD2. Germline trimming cut 1 base from V and 11 bases from J; bases unmatched to any gene: 17. The CDR3 is 17 amino acids. Germline CDR1 reads MGHRA; CDR2 reads YSYEKL. The CDR3 protein is CASSQAGGGVAYNEQYF. CDR3 bases: TGCGCCAGCAGCCAAGCGGGCGGGGGGGTGGCTTACAATGAGCAGTACTTC.

The V and J genes are TRBV27 and TRBJ1-5; the D is unclear. CDR1 and CDR2 (germline): MNHEY, SMNVEV (reference sequence). With 0 bases removed from V and 7 bases from J, the gap between germline ends came to 13 bases. The length of the CDR3 is 15 residues. In DNA form, the CDR3 reads TGTGCCAGCAGTTTATCGATAGGGCTGGGGCAGCCCCAGCATTTT. Its protein product is CASSLSIGLGQPQHF.

This chain joins TRBV18 and TRBJ1-2; 8 nucleotides match TRBD1. With 3 bases clipped from V and 9 bases from J, the junction kept 15 bases outside the gene matches. The germline CDR1 and CDR2 sequences are KGHSH and LQKENI. CDR3 length: 16 residues. For the CDR3, the DNA is TGTGCCAGCTCACCGGAAAACTCGGGACAGGTGACTCGCTACACCTTC. The encoded protein is CASSPENSGQVTRYTF.

This clonotype showed up just once. A much more abundant neighbour one base away suggests this may be a read error. This chain uses TRBV2 with TRBJ2-1; D not certain. V was cut by 6 bases and J by 13 bases, with 19 bases left in between. CDR3 length: 13 residues. CDR1 is SNHLY and CDR2 is FYNNEI in the germline V gene. CDR3: CASSAALVGGQFF. The CDR3 nucleotides are TGTGCCAGCAGCGCGGCTTTAGTCGGTGGACAGTTCTTC.

This chain uses TRBV20-1 with TRBJ2-7; 10 bases fit TRBD2. This CDR3 region has 15 residues. The V gene end was trimmed by 5 bases and the J gene end by 3 bases; junction bases not matched to a gene: 10. The germline V gene has CDR1 DFQATT and CDR2 SNEGSKA (reference sequence). In nucleotides, the CDR3 is TGCAGTGCTCCCTCCCTAGCGGGAGCCGACTACGAGCAGTACTTC. Residues: CSAPSLAGADYEQYF.